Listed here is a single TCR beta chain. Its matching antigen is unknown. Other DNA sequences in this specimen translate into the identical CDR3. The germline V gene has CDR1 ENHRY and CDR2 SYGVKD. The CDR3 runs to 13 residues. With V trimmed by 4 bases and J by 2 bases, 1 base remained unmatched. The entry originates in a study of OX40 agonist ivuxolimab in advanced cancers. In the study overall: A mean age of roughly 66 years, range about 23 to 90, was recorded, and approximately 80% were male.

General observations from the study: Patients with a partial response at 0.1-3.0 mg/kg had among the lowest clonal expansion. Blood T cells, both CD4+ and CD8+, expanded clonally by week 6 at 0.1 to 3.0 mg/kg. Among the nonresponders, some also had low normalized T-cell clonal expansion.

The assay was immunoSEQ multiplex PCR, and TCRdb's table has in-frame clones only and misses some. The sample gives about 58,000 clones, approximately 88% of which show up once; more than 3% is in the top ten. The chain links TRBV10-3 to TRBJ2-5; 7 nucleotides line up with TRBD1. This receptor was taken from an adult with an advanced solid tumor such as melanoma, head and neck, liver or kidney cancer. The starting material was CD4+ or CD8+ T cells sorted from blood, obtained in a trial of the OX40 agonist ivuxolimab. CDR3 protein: CAISGGQQETQYF. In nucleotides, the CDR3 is TGTGCCATCAGTGGGGGACAGCAAGAGACCCAGTACTTC.